This T cell receptor (beta chain) derives from a study of blood T cells in healthy people across ages. Whole-study results and caveats: Relative to aged donors, long-lived donors carried more naive CD4+ cells and displayed higher diversity.

Comments on this clonotype: Its antigen is unknown.

Through a sample-barcoded 5' primer and a J-beta primer mix, a second PCR was run for about 7 to 12 cycles. Every cDNA molecule carried a tag from a template-switch adaptor bearing 12 random nucleotides. From the 5' RACE reads, TCRdb called clonotypes with MiXCR, one entry per CDR3 protein. The sample has around 1.5 million distinct CDR3 sequences, approximately 42% seen once. From germline, CDR1 is SGHAT and CDR2 FQNNGV. J gave up 11 bases and V 2 bases, and 10 bases lay outside the gene matches. CDR3 length equals 14 residues. Sequenced input: blood. This receptor was taken from a woman aged 18-29 years in good health. The genes are TRBV11-2 and TRBJ2-5, with 8 bases matching TRBD2. The DNA for the CDR3 is TGTGCCAGCAGCTTACCCAGCGGGAGTAATGAGCAGTACTTC. Protein: CASSLPSGSNEQYF.